The clone carrying this T cell receptor beta chain was picked up one time. Authors' analysis steps: Amplification from reference gene primers served as the basis for estimated nucleated cell counts. Sequencing used immunoSEQ multiplex PCR; TCRdb keeps in-frame clones, though not all of them. V and J calls and clone size are given by that table; D and trimming were obtained from the DNA. The sample consists of about 670,000 clones, 75% to 90% of them appearing once. The source of the sample is a study of blood T cell repertoires in COVID-19. Study information: Samples representing acute and convalescent COVID-19 were sourced from the United States, Italy and Spain. T cells, B-cell-depleted T cells, or PBMCs provided the cDNA or gDNA that served as material.

CDR3 length: 12 residues. Germline V CDR1 and CDR2: SQVTM, ANQGSEA. Trimming left V 5 bases short and J 1 base short, with 5 bases between. The sequenced material came from peripheral blood. The source of this sequence is a woman under 30 with acute or convalescent COVID-19. This chain joins TRBV29-1 and TRBJ2-2, with D unclear. CDR3 loop: CSVSGNTGELFF. CDR3 nucleotide sequence: TGCAGCGTTTCCGGGAACACCGGGGAGCTGTTTTTT.